The T cell receptor beta chain described here comes from a study of blood T cell repertoires in COVID-19. For the study at large: From the United States, Italy and Spain came samples of acute and convalescent COVID-19. Nucleic acid was either cDNA or gDNA, and it came from T cells, B-cell-depleted T cells, or PBMCs.

This clone was counted a single time. The authors' processing: Amplification of reference gene primers was used by the study to estimate nucleated cell counts. Profiling relied on immunoSEQ multiplex PCR, and the TCRdb table lists in-frame clones only, not all of them. V and J calls and clone size are copied from that table; D and trimming were computed from the DNA. The repertoire consists of 300,000 to 350,000 clones, with approximately 90% occurring once and the leading ten covering under 3.5%. This receptor was obtained from a young woman who had recovered from COVID-19. The sequencing input was peripheral blood.

CDR3 DNA sequence: TGTGCCAGCAGCCCGTACGGCCAGGGCTCGAAAAACTATGGCTACACCTTC. Residues: CASSPYGQGSKNYGYTF. The gene calls are TRBV5-8 and TRBJ1-2, with D perhaps matching TRBD1 (5 bases). This CDR3 is 17 amino acids long. Germline CDR1 and CDR2: SGHTS and YDEGEE. V lost 4 bases to trimming and J lost 2 bases, with 21 bases between them.